This T cell receptor (beta chain) appears in the sequencing data of a study of identical twins (dated by TCRdb to about 2016). Broadly, across the study: To test whether fetal clonotypes persist, this study deep-sequenced TCR alpha and beta repertoires from monozygotic twins, from unrelated adults of various ages, and from cord blood. To rule out contamination, replicate twin experiments were performed at different times with different library preparation protocols. Summary of the overall study and its limitations: The excess sharing between twins in beta out-of-frame sequences was weaker because fewer shared sequences reduced the signal-to-noise ratio. Compared with coincidental sharing between unrelated individuals, an excess of low generation-probability sequences was observed among out-of-frame TCR alpha sequences shared between twins. Fewer insertions were carried by abundant cord blood beta clonotypes, a similar but weaker trend appeared in young adult naive repertoires, and no such trend appeared in memory repertoires. Conclusions relied on cross-sectional statistical analysis, since the same donors could not be followed over many years. In monozygotic twins, out-of-frame TCR alpha sharing was systematically underestimated by recombination models, although the models agreed with sharing between unrelated individuals. Zero-insertion analyses could be partly confounded by invariant T cells such as MAIT and iNKT, although diverse VJ usage argued against such confounding for most clonotypes.

Only a few counts were recorded for this clonotype. What antigen it recognizes has not been identified. Per-base qualities were not stored, and no clone one base away is much larger. The library relied on 5' RACE. This sample was sequenced with an Illumina HiSeq 2000. Template switching added a universal primer binding site, and the final cDNA carried a unique molecular identifier that allowed TCR cDNA molecules to be counted accurately. Specific primers in the conserved constant-segment region were used to synthesize first-strand cDNA for TCR alpha and beta chains. To control for contamination, each cDNA library was double barcoded with a SMART-Mk sample barcode plus Illumina barcodes. TruSeq adapter sequences along with Illumina sample barcodes were introduced in two successive PCR steps. Sequencing of the TCR alpha and beta cDNA libraries was done on the Illumina HiSeq platform using custom primers. Under the source paper's analysis protocol: MiGEC processed the raw reads to extract unique molecular identifiers, while MiXCR was used to determine the CDR3 positions. Recombination models were inferred per individual with the repgenHMM and IGoR tools using an EM algorithm. Shared clonotype analysis was performed with the tcR package in R, normalizing sharing by the product of cloneset sizes. To study raw recombination without the effects of thymic and clonal selection, out-of-frame nonproductive sequences were analyzed. TCRdb reran the public reads through fastp at Q25 and MiXCR, keeping productive beta chains. Entries are consolidated by CDR3 protein sequence, retaining the most common genes and DNA. These V and J calls derive from TCRdb rather than the authors' analysis. This sample lists nearly 650,000 distinct CDR3 sequences; around 7.4% were detected once. The ten largest clones represent 1.6% of the sample.

There are 12 amino acids in the CDR3, from cysteine to phenylalanine inclusive. Only the CDR3 part of the read is kept: 36 bases, read in frame from the first base. CDR1 and CDR2 are drawn from the germline V gene: SGHNT, YENEEA. V was cut back by 5 bases and J by 7 bases, leaving a gap of 11 bases between them. All donors were healthy Caucasians. Three pairs of female monozygotic twins, all aged 18 to 29 years, were included in the twin cohort. RNA for TCR libraries was isolated from peripheral blood mononuclear cells. These data were also reused for a study on yellow fever vaccine responses in identical twins. The second study also describes: The T cell response to vaccination in identical twins was reported by the authors to appear partly convergent and partly personalized. Focusing on identical twins, the study followed the T cell clones that responded to the vaccine, and did so with precision.

The TCR sequence derives from a young woman in good health. This receptor chain uses TRBV11-3 and TRBJ2-5; TRBD2 might be the D gene, on 5 matching bases. The source material was PBMCs. The DNA reads as follows: TGTGCCAGCAGCCCGAAGGCGGGGACCCAGTACTTC. Its translation reads: CASSPKAGTQYF.